This paragraph covers one T cell receptor (beta chain) sequence. The V end lost 4 bases, the J end lost 4 bases, and 7 bases lay between the germline ends. The CDR3 is made up of 12 amino acids. In germline, CDR1 is MGHDK, CDR2 SYGVNS. The table came from immunoSEQ multiplex PCR; TCRdb's copy has only in-frame clones and leaves some out. The sample shows around 190,000 clones, more than 80% of them seen only once. These data come from a study of control samples from healthy donors and cancer patients. Material for sequencing was blood. The rearrangement uses TRBV25-1 and TRBJ1-2; D is unclear. The receptor was derived from a man aged 30 to 39 in good health. The CDR3 loop is CASSVESYGYTF. In DNA, the CDR3 is TGTGCCAGCAGTGTGGAGAGCTATGGCTACACCTTC.